The clone carrying this TCR beta chain was seen a handful of times. The antigen remains undetermined. A single record per CDR3 protein comes from TCRdb applying MiXCR to the RT-PCR reads. Here the sample spans about 700,000 distinct CDR3 sequences, over 11% being singletons. This entry comes from a study of response to subunit inactivated influenza vaccine. Whole-study results and caveats: New T cells are recruited in small numbers by each seasonal influenza vaccination, according to the authors' suggestion.

The receptor was derived from a man in his fifties who received an inactivated influenza vaccine. Specimen: PBMCs from blood, collected 14 to 15 days before vaccination.

CDR3 sequence (DNA): TGTGCCAGCAGCCAACAGGGGACAGGGACTTCACCCCTCCACTTT. It translates to CASSQQGTGTSPLHF. The chain joins TRBV7-8 to TRBJ1-6, with TRBD1 matching over 9 bases. This CDR3 is built from 15 residues. The V segment lost 5 bases and the J segment 9 bases; nucleotides outside the gene matches: 8. Germline CDR1 and CDR2: SGHVS and FQNEAQ.